The present entry profiles one T cell receptor beta chain with its context. This clone was seen only a few times. Its antigen remains unidentified. No base qualities exist here, and no much larger clone lies one base off it. This specimen comes from a study of beta chain features in type 1 diabetes (dated by TCRdb to between 2018 and 2020). About the investigation overall: No differences in mean age, gender distribution, total cell number or subset yield were found between patients and healthy donors. Across all samples, some 100,000,000 sorted cells were examined, and cell number per subset correlated strongly with RNA yield. The study compared TCRB repertoires of sorted circulating CD4+ T cell subsets between recently diagnosed type 1 diabetes patients and matched healthy donors. Whereas all 30 or so donors provided naive and central memory subsets, regulatory and stem cell-like memory subsets were isolated from just 8 patients and about 8 healthy donors. Broader findings and caveats from the paper: Because cDNA rather than genomic DNA was sequenced, highly expressing activated cells could have been over-represented, although no difference in activation and CD3 levels was found between groups. PCR might favor shorter templates, but patient and control samples were amplified and corrected together, so any skew would affect both groups equally. Type 1 diabetes patients showed a moderate but significant shortening of TCRB CDR3 length in all four CD4+ subsets. The naive, central memory and regulatory TCRB repertoires appeared to resemble one another more closely among patients than among healthy donors. Patients with type 1 diabetes made fewer insertions and deleted more nucleotides at VDJ recombination sites, implying thymic rearrangement abnormalities. Because the HLA sub-analyses included only small numbers of individuals, any influence of HLA type on TCRB rearrangement was left unresolved.

Each donor gave one peripheral blood draw, approximately 110 mL on average, collected into heparinised tubes. A BD FACSAria II was used to sort naive, central memory, regulatory and stem cell-like memory CD4+ T cells with a panel that included CD45RO, CCR7, CD25, CD127, CD95 and CD27. Purity was above 98% for every sorted population. PBMCs were separated immediately by Lymphoprep density gradient centrifugation and were stained directly, without being cultured. So that batch effects would be minimized, each experiment stained and sorted samples in pairs, pairing one healthy donor with one patient. The CDR3 sequence holds 14 residues, the cysteine and phenylalanine included. Only the CDR3 DNA stays, 42 bases, in frame from base 1. All of the isolated RNA was reverse transcribed with the High Capacity cDNA Reverse Transcription Kit, so expressed TCRB transcripts were sequenced. Deep immunoSEQ sequencing was applied to naive, central memory and regulatory T cell samples, giving an average of about 3.8 million total reads per sample. Sorted cells were lysed in RLT buffer and RNA was extracted with DNase-treated RNeasy Micro or Mini kits, depending on cell number. To prevent cross-contamination, each cell subset was processed individually, whereas patient and healthy donor samples were processed jointly. Using the immunoSEQ multiplex PCR, TCRB sequences were amplified from cDNA into 87-bp fragments spanning the CDR3 region. The amplicons were sequenced using the Illumina HiSeq platform. In the source study's methods: PCR bias was corrected computationally using synthetic template baselines, and reads within Hamming distance 2 were collapsed, with unmergeable singletons discarded. Reads were aligned against IMGT so that V, D and J genes, CDR3 length and insertions or deletions at six rearrangement sites could be assigned. Within each subset, clonotype counts were normalized to the number of sorted cells before true diversity and Gini coefficients were calculated with the tcR R package. Repertoire sharing was quantified using the overlap coefficient calculated on TCRB nucleotide sequences. As a proxy for the pre-selection repertoire, out-of-frame TCRB sequences from naive cells were analyzed. Held by TCRdb, this immuneACCESS table contains in-frame sequences only and omits some clones. Under half of the omission traces to an unresolved V gene where checked; the cause of the rest is unknown. V, J and clone size derive from that table, while D and trimming were established from the DNA sequence. The sample contains approximately 250,000 clones, 20% to 25% of them found a single time. The top ten hold roughly 0.013% of the sample.

The rearranged segments are TRBV21-1 and TRBJ1-5; no DNA check was done on the table's D call, TRBD1. TRBV21-1 is deemed a pseudogene. This TCR derives from a woman under 40 with type 1 diabetes. Sample: naive CD4+ T cells from blood. Sample cell subset or site, as interpreted from the label and publication: true naive CD4+ T cells. The CDR3 protein: CASSKWAGGQPQHF. The DNA reads TGTGCCAGCAGCAAATGGGCAGGGGGCCAGCCCCAGCATTTT.